This TCR beta chain stems from a study of cytomegalovirus exposure and HLA in healthy donors. Across the study: Early released data had tens of millions of unique TCRs, all coming from HLA-typed donors. Study-wide results and limits: TRBV6-2, TRBV6-3 and some other V segments were unresolvable in 87-base-pair reads. Researchers reportedly found TCR beta sequences accurately predicted most subjects' HLA-A and HLA-B alleles. In a later analysis, HLA-associated beta chains showed higher expansion and lower generation probabilities than comparable chains.

The germline V and J ends were trimmed by 10 bases and 2 bases, with 17 bases remaining between them. The CDR3 is 14 residues long. From germline, CDR1 is SNHLY and CDR2 FYNNEI. This clone has only one observation. No antigen is known for it. PCR used 60 Vbeta primers and 13 Jbeta primers. TCRdb keeps only in-frame clones here, not all; method: immunoSEQ multiplex PCR. The sample records fewer than 250,000 clones, roughly 80% being singletons. The V call is TRBV2, the J call TRBJ2-5; the D gene is possibly TRBD1 (5 bases). This sequence originates from a girl aged 2 to 9 in good health and CMV-seronegative. The specimen was PBMCs. CDR3 residues: CATLSQGAQETQYF. CDR3 sequence (DNA): TGTGCCACCTTGAGTCAGGGCGCACAAGAGACCCAGTACTTC.